The sequence of this T cell receptor beta chain was determined in a study of blood T cell repertoires in COVID-19. Study information: Sample material is recorded as cDNA or gDNA derived from T cells, B-cell-depleted T cells, or PBMCs.

Method: immunoSEQ multiplex PCR; TCRdb's copy keeps in-frame clones and lacks some. The profile shows around 210,000 clones, around 90% of them singletons. Germline CDR1 is SGHRS and CDR2 is YFSETQ. The V and J ends lost 4 bases and 10 bases, in that order; junction bases with no gene match: 11. The length of the CDR3 is 16 residues. The sequence was obtained from a young woman who had recovered from COVID-19. The source material was PBMCs or T cells enriched from blood (not recorded which). The chain couples TRBV5-1 to TRBJ1-6; TRBD1 aligns across 10 bases. CDR3 sequence: CASSRQGADLRSPLHF. As DNA, the CDR3 is TGCGCCAGCAGCAGACAGGGGGCTGATCTGAGATCACCCCTCCACTTT.